This T cell receptor beta chain was sequenced during a study of cytomegalovirus exposure and HLA in healthy donors. Study-wide results and limits: In an earlier analysis, in 540 or so donors, most V segments appeared productive either ~90% or ~30% of the time. A later analysis reportedly found that, within productive TCRs, an Asian-associated ancestry cluster had fewer N-insertions than the mean observed across the roughly 630 donors.

The CDR3 adds up to 20 amino acids, both ends counted. Both 60 Vbeta primers and 13 Jbeta primers went into the PCR. Assay: immunoSEQ multiplex PCR; the TCRdb copy retains only in-frame clones and omits some. The table lists about 160,000 clones, almost 80% of them singletons. Worth noting for this clone: What it binds is not known. Because the CDR3's place on the DNA is in doubt, the DNA is left out and the CDR3 is given as listed by TCRdb.

Material: PBMCs. V and J are TRBV21-1 and TRBJ1-4. TRBV21-1 is an annotated pseudogene. The clonotype originates from a woman aged 45-59 years in good health and CMV-seropositive. CDR3 amino acids: CASSTEPVGGGNRANEKLFF.